The 23 T cell receptor beta chains presented below share a single source sample, sequenced in a study of CD8 T cells in Susac syndrome. Random-hexamer reverse transcription was applied to roughly 0.5 to 1 ug RNA. TCRdb re-derived calls from the immunoSEQ multiplex PCR reads in MiXCR, one entry per CDR3 protein. The table lists roughly 110,000 distinct CDR3 sequences, 94% of them singletons. The sequenced material came from CD8+ T cells from PBMCs. These receptors all come from a human donor with Susac syndrome.

The genes are TRBV9 and TRBJ2-5; D perhaps matches TRBD1 (8 bases). The CDR3 length is 17 residues. CDR1 SGDLS and CDR2 YYNGEE come from the germline V gene. V was shortened by 0 bases and J by 3 bases, with 18 bases between the two germline ends. The CDR3 DNA reads TGTGCCAGCAGCGTAGGGGGGGGGACAGGAATTGAAGAGACCCAGTACTTC. Amino acid sequence: CASSVGGGTGIEETQYF. The variable domain in full, completed from reference TRBV9 and TRBJ2-5, reads DSGVTQTPKHLITATGQRVTLRCSPRSGDLSVYWYQQSLDQGLQFLIQYYNGEERAKGNILERFSAQQFPDLHSELNLSSLELGDSALYFCASSVGGGTGIEETQYFGPGTRLLVL.

V gene TRBV5-6 combines with J gene TRBJ1-1; D unresolved. V was cut by 2 bases and J by 2 bases, with 7 bases left in between. CDR1 and CDR2 (germline): SGHDT, YYEEEE. CDR3 size: 13 residues. CDR3 sequence: CASSLPSNTEAFF. Written as DNA, the CDR3 is TGTGCCAGCAGCTTACCGTCCAACACTGAAGCTTTCTTT.

This chain uses TRBV5-6 with TRBJ2-5; 10 nucleotides align to TRBD2. V lost 4 bases to trimming and J lost 4 bases; unmatched junction nucleotides: 7. Looked up from germline, CDR1 is SGHDT and CDR2 is YYEEEE. The CDR3 runs to 15 residues. The CDR3 DNA reads as TGTGCCAGCAGCACCTCCGGGACTAGCGTAGAGACCCAGTACTTC. This translates into CASSTSGTSVETQYF.

V gene TRBV11-2 combines with J gene TRBJ2-3; maybe TRBD2 (7 bases). V lost 2 bases and J lost 2, with 11 bases in between. Per germline, CDR1 SGHAT and CDR2 FQNNGV. The CDR3 has 15 residues. The DNA of the CDR3 is TGTGCCAGCAGCTTATGGGGGGGGCTCACAGATACGCAGTATTTT. It is translated as CASSLWGGLTDTQYF.

The chain couples TRBV29-1 to TRBJ2-1; TRBD2 aligns across 8 bases. Germline CDR1 reads SQVTM; CDR2 reads ANQGSEA. Germline trimming cut 4 bases from V and 7 bases from J; bases unmatched to any gene: 12. The CDR3 is 15 amino acids. CDR3 nucleotides: TGCAGCGTTGTTGGGCGGGGGGTTGGCGAGAATGAGCAGTTCTTC. Protein: CSVVGRGVGENEQFF.

V and J are TRBV5-4 and TRBJ1-1, with TRBD1 identical over 10 bases. The CDR3 runs to 14 residues. V trimming: 3 bases; J trimming: 5 bases; junction bases outside the gene matches: 4. The germline V gene encodes CDR1 SGHNT and CDR2 YYREEE (reference sequence). CDR3 nucleotide sequence: TGTGCCAGCAGCTGGGACAGGGGTGGAACTGAAGCTTTCTTT. Translation: CASSWDRGGTEAFF. Combining the CDR3 with reference TRBV5-4 and TRBJ1-1 gives the whole variable domain ETGVTQSPTHLIKTRGQQVTLRCSSQSGHNTVSWYQQALGQGPQFIFQYYREEENGRGNFPPRFSGLQFPNYSSELNVNALELDDSALYLCASSWDRGGTEAFFGQGTRLTVV.

For the CDR3, the DNA is TGTGCCAGTAGCCTCAGGGGACCCCCTTACGAGCAGTACTTC. Its protein is CASSLRGPPYEQYF. The V call is TRBV19, the J call TRBJ2-7; D perhaps matches TRBD1 (6 bases). The CDR3 has 14 residues. V was pared by 6 bases and J by 4 bases, with 16 bases between. Germline V gene data show CDR1 as LNHDA and CDR2 as SQIVND (reference sequence).

Details on this clonotype: This clone may be a read error of a much larger clone one base away. J is TRBJ2-1 and V is TRBV7-9; D unresolved. Between the trimmed V and J ends, which lost 5 bases and 7 bases, there was a span of 6 bases. Germline CDR1 SEHNR, CDR2 FQNEAQ (reference sequence). CDR3 length: 11 amino acids. The CDR3 DNA reads as TGTGCCAGCAGCATAGGAAATGAGCAGTTCTTC. It specifies CASSIGNEQFF.

The chain recombines TRBV14 with TRBJ2-3; TRBD2 matches at 13 bases. This CDR3 region has 18 residues. J was trimmed by 0 bases and V by 4 bases; bases with no gene match: 7. Per germline, CDR1 SGHDN and CDR2 FVKESK. CDR3 amino acids: CASSPGLAGEASTDTQYF. DNA of the CDR3: TGTGCCAGCAGCCCTGGACTAGCGGGGGAGGCTAGCACAGATACGCAGTATTTT.

The V call is TRBV9, the J call TRBJ1-1; D call uncertain. Trimming stripped 3 bases from V and 3 bases from J, with 15 bases between. The CDR3 totals 15 residues. The germline CDR1 and CDR2 sequences are SGDLS and YYNGEE. The CDR3 DNA follows: TGTGCCAGCAGCGCACCTCCTTGGGAGGACACTGAAGCTTTCTTT. Protein product: CASSAPPWEDTEAFF. Full variable domain (outside the CDR3, taken from reference TRBV9 and TRBJ1-1): DSGVTQTPKHLITATGQRVTLRCSPRSGDLSVYWYQQSLDQGLQFLIQYYNGEERAKGNILERFSAQQFPDLHSELNLSSLELGDSALYFCASSAPPWEDTEAFFGQGTRLTVV.

The V call is TRBV7-9, the J call TRBJ2-3, with 10 bases aligning to TRBD1. The junction had 10 bases not matched to a gene; V was cut back by 5 bases and J by 2 bases. Germline lookup yields CDR1 SEHNR and CDR2 FQNEAQ (reference sequence). CDR3 length: 17 amino acids. The CDR3 bases are TGTGCCAGCAGCCGCCCCGAAGGACAGGGGGTCACAGATACGCAGTATTTT. Translated, it gives CASSRPEGQGVTDTQYF.

The chain carries TRBV7-9 and TRBJ2-1; D unclear. CDR3 length: 14 amino acids. Looked up from germline, CDR1 is SEHNR and CDR2 is FQNEAQ (reference sequence). Trimming shortened V by 4 bases and J by 7 bases, and 14 bases separated the two germline ends. CDR3 coding DNA: TGTGCCAGCAGCTCCCCCACCCTGCCGAATGAGCAGTTCTTC. It specifies CASSSPTLPNEQFF.

In DNA, the CDR3 is TGTGCCGCCCTCTCCGACACAGATACGCAGTATTTT. Translating it yields CAALSDTDTQYF. V is TRBV6-5 and J is TRBJ2-3; no reliable D call. The CDR3 contains 12 residues. The V gene lost 11 bases and the J gene lost 2 bases, with 11 bases spanning the gap. Germline V gene data show CDR1 as MNHEY and CDR2 as SVGAGI.

The chain combines TRBV29-1 with TRBJ1-1, with 8 nucleotides matching TRBD1. The ends lost 2 bases at V and 11 bases at J; junction bases unmatched: 10. CDR1 is SQVTM, CDR2 ANQGSEA, per germline. The CDR3 consists of 13 residues. CDR3 in amino acids: CSVEPSDREGAFF. The CDR3 nucleotides read TGCAGCGTTGAACCATCGGACAGGGAAGGTGCTTTCTTT.

The chain joins TRBV20-1 to TRBJ2-7, with D possibly being TRBD1 or TRBD2 (5 bases each). The germline CDR1 and CDR2 sequences are DFQATT and SNEGSKA (reference sequence). This CDR3 has 17 amino acids. Trimming took 1 base from V and 1 from J, leaving 20 bases between them. CDR3: CSARGGVGRRTSYEQYF. The CDR3 DNA reads TGCAGTGCTAGAGGAGGGGTTGGCAGGAGAACTTCCTACGAGCAGTACTTC.

The chain has TRBV29-1 and TRBJ1-2; possibly TRBD1 for D (5 bases). Germline values: CDR1 SQVTM, CDR2 ANQGSEA. This CDR3 comprises 15 residues. V was shortened by 7 bases and J by 5 bases, with 23 bases between the two germline ends. In DNA, the CDR3 is TGCAGCGCTGTCGGGGCAGAGCGAACTAGTTATGGCTACACCTTC. Encoded protein: CSAVGAERTSYGYTF.

The chain links TRBV14 to TRBJ2-7, with D uncertain. The CDR3 runs 15 residues. Trimming cost V 5 bases and J 4 bases, with 18 bases left between them. Germline V gives CDR1 SGHDN, CDR2 FVKESK. The CDR3 bases are TGTGCCAGCAGCTTGGGATTTCCGAAAGGTTACGAGCAGTACTTC. Protein: CASSLGFPKGYEQYF.

V is TRBV6-5 and J is TRBJ1-6; 8 bases line up with TRBD1. The V gene's germline CDR1 is MNHEY and CDR2 SVGAGI. The V gene end was trimmed by 6 bases and the J gene end by 10 bases; junction bases not matched to a gene: 8. This CDR3 region has 14 residues. The CDR3 coding sequence is TGTGCCAGCAGACCTGGACAGGGAGGATCACCCCTCCACTTT. Protein: CASRPGQGGSPLHF.

V and J are TRBV9 and TRBJ2-5, with D possibly matching TRBD2 (6 bases). Germline CDR1 is SGDLS and CDR2 is YYNGEE. The V and J ends lost 4 bases and 5 bases respectively, with 12 bases between them. CDR3 size: 13 residues. CDR3 protein: CASSLGTRETQYF. The CDR3 nucleotides are TGTGCCAGCAGCCTCGGGACTCGGGAGACCCAGTACTTC.

The chain carries TRBV15 and TRBJ1-3; D is uncertain. The CDR3 is made up of 11 amino acids. The V end was cut by 8 bases, the J end by 3 bases, with 5 bases between. The germline V gene encodes CDR1 LNHNV and CDR2 YYDKDF (reference sequence). CDR3 sequence (DNA): TGTGCCACCTCCTATGGAAACACCATATATTTT. Translated, it gives CATSYGNTIYF.

The CDR3 loop is CASRRIRDGLNTEAFF. The CDR3 DNA follows: TGTGCCAGTAGGCGGATCAGGGATGGGCTGAACACTGAAGCTTTCTTT. The genes are TRBV19 and TRBJ1-1, with TRBD1 as a possible D gene (5 bases). The length of the CDR3 is 16 residues. The V and J ends lost 6 bases and 0 bases respectively, with 17 bases between them. Germline CDR1 is LNHDA and CDR2 is SQIVND (reference sequence).

V gene TRBV21-1 combines with J gene TRBJ1-5; the D call in the table, TRBD1, was not verified against the DNA. TRBV21-1 is tagged as a pseudogene. The CDR3 is made up of 15 amino acids. This CDR3 reads CASSKSGQINQPQHF. In DNA form, the CDR3 reads TGTGCCAGCAGCAAATCCGGACAGATCAATCAGCCCCAGCATTTT.

The chain is built from TRBV3-1 and TRBJ2-1, with D perhaps matching TRBD1 or TRBD2 (5 bases each). Per the germline V gene, CDR1 is LGHDT and CDR2 is YNNKEL (reference sequence). The CDR3 loop spans 14 amino acids. Trimming cost V 3 bases and J 4 bases, with 10 bases left between them. CDR3 sequence (DNA): TGTGCCAGCAGCCACGGGGACGGATACAATGAGCAGTTCTTC. It codes for CASSHGDGYNEQFF.